This T cell receptor (beta chain) came from a study of blood T cell repertoires in COVID-19. Study-level background: COVID-19 samples, acute and convalescent, were from the United States, Italy and Spain.

Original analysis: By means of reference gene primer amplification, nucleated cell counts were estimated. The data were produced by immunoSEQ multiplex PCR, yet TCRdb's version contains in-frame clones alone and is incomplete. Clone size and the V and J calls come from that table; the DNA yielded D and trimming. In the table there are roughly 140,000 clones, almost 90% of which are singletons. The CDR3 sequence is 16 residues long. Losses at the gene ends were 1 base for V and 0 bases for J; bases not matched to a gene: 3. The germline CDR1 and CDR2 sequences are LGHNA and YNFKEQ. This sequence originates from a man aged 45-65 years with active or convalescent COVID-19. Sequenced: peripheral blood. The chain combines TRBV4-2 with TRBJ2-3; 8 nucleotides line up with TRBD2. Here the CDR3 reads CASSQASGYSTDTQYF. CDR3 in DNA: TGTGCCAGCAGCCAAGCTAGCGGGTATAGCACAGATACGCAGTATTTT.